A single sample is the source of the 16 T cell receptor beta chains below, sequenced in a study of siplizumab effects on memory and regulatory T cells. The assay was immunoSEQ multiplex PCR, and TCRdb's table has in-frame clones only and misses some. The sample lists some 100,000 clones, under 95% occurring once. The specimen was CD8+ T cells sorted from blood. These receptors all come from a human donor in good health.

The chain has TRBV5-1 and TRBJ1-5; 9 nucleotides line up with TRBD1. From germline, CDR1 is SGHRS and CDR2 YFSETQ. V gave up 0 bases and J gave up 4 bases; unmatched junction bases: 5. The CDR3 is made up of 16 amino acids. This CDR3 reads CASSLAVGQGNQPQHF. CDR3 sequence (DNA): TGCGCCAGCAGCTTGGCGGTTGGACAGGGGAATCAGCCCCAGCATTTT.

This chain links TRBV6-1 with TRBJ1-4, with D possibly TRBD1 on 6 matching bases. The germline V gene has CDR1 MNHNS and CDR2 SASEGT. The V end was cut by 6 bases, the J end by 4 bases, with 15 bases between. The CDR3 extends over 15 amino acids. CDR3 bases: TGTGCCAGCAGGGGAAGGACAGCGAGTAATGAAAAACTGTTTTTT. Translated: CASRGRTASNEKLFF.

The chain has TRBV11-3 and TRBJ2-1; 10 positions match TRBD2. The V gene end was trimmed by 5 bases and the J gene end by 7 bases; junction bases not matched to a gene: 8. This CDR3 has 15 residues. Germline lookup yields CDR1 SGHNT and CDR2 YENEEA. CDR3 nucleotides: TGTGCCAGCAGCCCACCTAGCGGGAGTGGAAATGAGCAGTTCTTC. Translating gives CASSPPSGSGNEQFF.

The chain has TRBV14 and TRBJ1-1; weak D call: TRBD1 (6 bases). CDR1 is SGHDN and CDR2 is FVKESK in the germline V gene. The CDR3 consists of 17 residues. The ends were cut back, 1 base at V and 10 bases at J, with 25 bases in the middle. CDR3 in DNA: TGTGCCAGCAGCCAAGGAGGATTGCAGGGGCCTCTCGGCCGAGCTTTCTTT. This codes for CASSQGGLQGPLGRAFF.

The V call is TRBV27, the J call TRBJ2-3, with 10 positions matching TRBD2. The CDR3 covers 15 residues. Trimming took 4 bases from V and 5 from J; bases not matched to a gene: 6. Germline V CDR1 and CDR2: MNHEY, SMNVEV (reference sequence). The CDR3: CASSSSGGAIDTQYF. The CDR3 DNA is TGTGCCAGCAGTTCCAGCGGGGGGGCTATAGATACGCAGTATTTT.

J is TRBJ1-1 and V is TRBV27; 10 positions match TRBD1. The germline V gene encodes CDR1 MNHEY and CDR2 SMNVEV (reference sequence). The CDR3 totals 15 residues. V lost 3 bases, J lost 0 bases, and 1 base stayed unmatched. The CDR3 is CASSLTGGLNTEAFF. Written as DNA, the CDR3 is TGTGCCAGCAGTTTGACAGGGGGCCTGAACACTGAAGCTTTCTTT.

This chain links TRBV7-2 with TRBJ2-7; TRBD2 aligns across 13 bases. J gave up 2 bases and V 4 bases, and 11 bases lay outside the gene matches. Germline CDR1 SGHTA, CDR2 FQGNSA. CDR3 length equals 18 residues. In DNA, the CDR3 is TGTGCCAGCAGCTCGGCCCCGGGACTAGCGGGGTCCCCCTACGAGCAGTACTTC. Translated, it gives CASSSAPGLAGSPYEQYF.

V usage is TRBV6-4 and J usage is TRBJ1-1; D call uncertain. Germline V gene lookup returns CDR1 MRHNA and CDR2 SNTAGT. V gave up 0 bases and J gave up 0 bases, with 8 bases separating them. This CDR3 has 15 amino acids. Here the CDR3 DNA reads TGTGCCAGCAGTGACTCGCACGAAATGAACACTGAAGCTTTCTTT. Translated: CASSDSHEMNTEAFF.

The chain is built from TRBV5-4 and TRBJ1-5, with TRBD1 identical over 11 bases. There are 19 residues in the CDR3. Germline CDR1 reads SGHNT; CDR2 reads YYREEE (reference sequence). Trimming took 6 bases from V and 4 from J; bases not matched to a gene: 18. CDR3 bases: TGTGCCAGCAACGGGGGACAGGGGGTGAAATCGTTGGATAATCAGCCCCAGCATTTT. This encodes CASNGGQGVKSLDNQPQHF.

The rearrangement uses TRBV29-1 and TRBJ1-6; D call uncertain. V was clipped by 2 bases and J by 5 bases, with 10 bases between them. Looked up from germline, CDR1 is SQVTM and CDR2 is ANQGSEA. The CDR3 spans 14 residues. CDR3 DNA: TGCAGCGTTGAAACGGAGTCGGATAATTCACCCCTCCACTTT. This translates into CSVETESDNSPLHF.

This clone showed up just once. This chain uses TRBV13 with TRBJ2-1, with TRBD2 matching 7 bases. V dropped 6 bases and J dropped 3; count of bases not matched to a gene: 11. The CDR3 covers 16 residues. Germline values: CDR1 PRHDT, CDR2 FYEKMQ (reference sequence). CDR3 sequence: CASSQRGGSRYNEQFF. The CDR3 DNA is TGTGCCAGCAGTCAGAGGGGCGGGAGCCGCTACAATGAGCAGTTCTTC. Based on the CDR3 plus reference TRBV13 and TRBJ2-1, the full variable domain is AAGVIQSPRHLIKEKRETATLKCYPIPRHDTVYWYQQGPGQDPQFLISFYEKMQSDKGSIPDRFSAQQFSDYHSELNMSSLELGDSALYFCASSQRGGSRYNEQFFGPGTRLTVL.

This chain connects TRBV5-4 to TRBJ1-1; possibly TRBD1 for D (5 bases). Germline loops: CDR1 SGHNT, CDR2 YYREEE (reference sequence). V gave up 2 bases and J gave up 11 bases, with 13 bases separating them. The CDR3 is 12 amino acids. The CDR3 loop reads CASSLMGQAAFF. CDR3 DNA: TGTGCCAGCAGCTTAATGGGGCAGGCGGCTTTCTTT.

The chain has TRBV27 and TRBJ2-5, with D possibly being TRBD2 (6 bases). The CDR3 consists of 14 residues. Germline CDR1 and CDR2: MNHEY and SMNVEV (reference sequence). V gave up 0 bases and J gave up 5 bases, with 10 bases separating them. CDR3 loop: CASSLSRGWETQYF. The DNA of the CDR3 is TGTGCCAGCAGTTTATCGCGGGGTTGGGAGACCCAGTACTTC.

The CDR3 nucleotides read TGCGCCAGCAGTGCAGGGACAGGGAAGAAATCCTACGAGCAGTACTTC. This codes for CASSAGTGKKSYEQYF. The chain combines TRBV23-1 with TRBJ2-7, with 9 positions matching TRBD1. TRBV23-1 belongs to the ORF category, with a function that is uncertain. V gave up 5 bases and J gave up 1 base; unmatched junction bases: 9. The CDR3 extends over 16 amino acids.

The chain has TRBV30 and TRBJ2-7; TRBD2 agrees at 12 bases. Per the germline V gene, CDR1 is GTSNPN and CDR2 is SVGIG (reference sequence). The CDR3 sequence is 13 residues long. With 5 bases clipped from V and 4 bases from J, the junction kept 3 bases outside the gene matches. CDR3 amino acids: CAWATSGGYEQYF. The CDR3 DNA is TGTGCCTGGGCGACTAGCGGGGGATACGAGCAGTACTTC. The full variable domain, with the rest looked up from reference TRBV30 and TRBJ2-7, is SQTIHQWPATLVQPVGSPLSLECTVEGTSNPNLYWYRQAAGRGLQLLFYSVGIGQISSEVPQNLSASRPQDRQFILSSKKLLLSDSGFYLCAWATSGGYEQYFGPGTRLTVT.

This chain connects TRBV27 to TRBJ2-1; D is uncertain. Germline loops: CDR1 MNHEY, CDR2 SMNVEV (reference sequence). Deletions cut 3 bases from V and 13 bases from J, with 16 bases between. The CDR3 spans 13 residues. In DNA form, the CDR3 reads TGTGCCAGCAGTTTGAAAGGAAAAAACCCCCAGTTCTTC. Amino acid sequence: CASSLKGKNPQFF.